This T cell receptor (beta chain) was captured in a study of blood T cells in healthy people across ages. Next came a second PCR, run for about 7 to 12 cycles, which used a sample-barcoded 5' primer along with a J-beta primer mix. TCRdb re-analysed the 5' RACE reads in MiXCR, keeping a single row per CDR3 protein. Of over 1,500,000 distinct CDR3 sequences detected, approximately 50% appear once; the ten largest clones hold less than 2.5%. Study-wide points: Comparison with aged donors showed that long-lived donors had more naive CD4+ cells and higher diversity. Older age went with lower TCR beta diversity per million T cells, in a roughly linear way.

The authors isolated at least 6.5 million PBMCs per sample. This clonotype was counted only a few times. The antigen is not known. The V end lost 7 bases, the J end lost 9 bases, and 19 bases lay between the germline ends. The CDR3 is made up of 14 amino acids. The germline CDR1 and CDR2 sequences are MNHNY and SVGAGI (reference sequence). This TCR derives from a woman between 40 and 55 years old in good health. The rearrangement links TRBV6-6 to TRBJ2-1; the D gene is possibly TRBD1 (5 bases). Sample: blood. As DNA, the CDR3 is TGTGCCAGCACCTTAGGGGCAGTCATTAGTGAGCAGTTCTTC. Protein product: CASTLGAVISEQFF.